This T cell receptor beta chain was identified in a study of T-cell memory formation after mild COVID-19. Points on this clonotype: The target antigen is unknown.

Study-level points and caveats: Second-wave clones peaking on day 37 lacked confirmed SARS-CoV-2 specificity. CD8+ contracting clones occupied EMRA, while CD4+ ones occupied mainly CM and EM.

MiXCR was run by TCRdb on the 5' RACE reads, yielding one entry per CDR3 protein. The sample carries hundreds of thousands of distinct CDR3 sequences, around an eighth recorded once. What was sequenced was PBMCs or a T cell subset sorted from them (not recorded which). The receptor comes from a man between 18 and 29 years old who had mild COVID-19 (a few samples of this study predate the infection). Cell type and time point are not known.

The CDR3 is CSAKKGQLAAYGYTF. As DNA, the CDR3 is TGCAGTGCTAAGAAGGGACAGTTGGCGGCCTATGGCTACACCTTC. The V call is TRBV20-1, the J call TRBJ1-2; 7 nucleotides agree with TRBD1. CDR3 length equals 15 residues. Germline CDR1 reads DFQATT; CDR2 reads SNEGSKA (reference sequence). Unmatched junction bases numbered 12, after V lost 4 bases and J lost 4 bases.